This T cell receptor (beta chain) is from a study of graft-versus-host responses after intestinal transplantation. For the study at large: In this cohort, recipients had multivisceral, liver-intestinal, or isolated intestinal transplants.

A note on this clone: Its specificity is not known.

The V gene lost 8 bases and the J gene lost 6 bases, with 7 bases spanning the gap. The CDR3 is 10 residues long. Germline V CDR1 and CDR2: LGHNA, YSLEER. TCRdb's copy holds only in-frame clones and misses some; the assay was immunoSEQ multiplex PCR. The sample has 40,000 or so clones, nearly 95% seen once. Study-level results: Recipient-marrow GvH clones were detected, some having first appeared in ileum or blood. Allografts of patients with graft-donor T cell macrochimerism showed high graft-versus-host to host-versus-graft clone ratios. Circulating GvH clones peaking coincided with falling HvG clones soon after transplant.

This material consisted of unstimulated CD8+ T cells sorted from spleen or lymph node cells, taken before transplant. The J gene is TRBJ2-5, the V gene TRBV4-3; D gene ambiguous. This receptor was identified in a human donor who was the organ donor for an intestinal transplant. Written as DNA, the CDR3 is TGCGCCAGCTATTCAAAGACCCAGTACTTC. Encoded protein: CASYSKTQYF.